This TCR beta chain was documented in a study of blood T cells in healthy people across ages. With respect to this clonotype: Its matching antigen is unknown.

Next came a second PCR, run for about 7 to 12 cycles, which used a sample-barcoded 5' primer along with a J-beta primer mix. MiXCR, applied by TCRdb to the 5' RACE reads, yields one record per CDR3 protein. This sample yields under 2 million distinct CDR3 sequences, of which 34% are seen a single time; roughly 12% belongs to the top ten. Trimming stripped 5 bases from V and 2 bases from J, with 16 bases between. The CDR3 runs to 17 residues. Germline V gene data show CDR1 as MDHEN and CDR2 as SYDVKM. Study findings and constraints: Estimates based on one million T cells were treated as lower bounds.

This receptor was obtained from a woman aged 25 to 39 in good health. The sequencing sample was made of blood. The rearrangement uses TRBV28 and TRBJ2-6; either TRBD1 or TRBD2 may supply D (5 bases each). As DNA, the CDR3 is TGTGCCAGCAGTATCCGGGACCTATCACCTGGGGCCAACGTCCTGACTTTC. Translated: CASSIRDLSPGANVLTF. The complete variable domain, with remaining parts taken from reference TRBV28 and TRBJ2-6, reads DVKVTQSSRYLVKRTGEKVFLECVQDMDHENMFWYRQDPGLGLRLIYFSYDVKMKEKGDIPEGYSVSREKKERFSLILESASTNQTSMYLCASSIRDLSPGANVLTFGAGSRLTVL.